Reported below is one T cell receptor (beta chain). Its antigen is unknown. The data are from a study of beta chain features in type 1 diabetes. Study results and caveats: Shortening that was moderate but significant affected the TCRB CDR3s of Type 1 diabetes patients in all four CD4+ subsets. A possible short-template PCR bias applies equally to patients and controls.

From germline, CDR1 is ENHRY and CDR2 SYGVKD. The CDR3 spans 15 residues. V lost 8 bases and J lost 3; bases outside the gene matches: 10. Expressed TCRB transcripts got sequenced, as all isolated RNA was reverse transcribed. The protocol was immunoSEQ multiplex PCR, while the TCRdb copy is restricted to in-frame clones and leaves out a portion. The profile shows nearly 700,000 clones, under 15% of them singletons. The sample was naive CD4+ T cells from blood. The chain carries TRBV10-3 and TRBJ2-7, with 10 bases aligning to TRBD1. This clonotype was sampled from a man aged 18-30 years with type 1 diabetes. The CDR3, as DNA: TGTGCCATCCTCTTCGACAGGGGGCACCTCTACGAGCAGTACTTC. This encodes CAILFDRGHLYEQYF.